This T cell receptor beta chain was captured in a study of shared clonotypes between healthy human individuals. Whole-study context: Three CD4 naive, three CD4 memory, two CD8 naive and one CD8 memory plate were used per donor.

V was trimmed by 0 bases and J by 7 bases, leaving 4 bases between them. The CDR3 spans 11 residues. Per germline, CDR1 LGHNA and CDR2 YNFKEQ. Notes on this clone: No antigen is known for it.

The donors were adults (healthy and HIV-negative) with no recent acute infections or vaccinations. It was at deep level that the assay was run. Method: immunoSEQ multiplex PCR; TCRdb's copy keeps in-frame clones and lacks some. This table holds 2 million to 3 million clones, approximately 93% found once. Overall study findings and caveats: Shared clonotypes: about 4.6% naive CD4, about 3.3% naive CD8, less than 2.5% memory CD4, 0.4% memory CD8.

The chain uses TRBV4-2 and TRBJ2-7; D not certain. Material: naive CD4+ T cells from PBMCs. Regarding subset: CD45RA+ positively selected. The TCR originated in a man aged 18 to 30 in good health. Some clones in this sample may be carry-over from other donors' samples. CDR3 loop: CASSQEQEQYF. Written as DNA, the CDR3 is TGTGCCAGCAGCCAAGAACAGGAGCAGTACTTC.